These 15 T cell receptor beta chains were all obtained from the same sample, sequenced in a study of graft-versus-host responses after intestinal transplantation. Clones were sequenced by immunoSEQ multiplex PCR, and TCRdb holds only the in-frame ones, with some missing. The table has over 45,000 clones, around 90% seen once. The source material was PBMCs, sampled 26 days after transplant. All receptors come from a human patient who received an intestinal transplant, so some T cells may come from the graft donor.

This chain's CDR3 is CASVDRDQETQYF. The CDR3, as DNA: TGTGCCAGCGTTGACAGAGACCAAGAGACCCAGTACTTC. The chain recombines TRBV27 with TRBJ2-5; possibly TRBD1 for D (5 bases). The CDR3 runs 13 residues. Trimming stripped 8 bases from V and 0 bases from J, with 10 bases between. Germline V gives CDR1 MNHEY, CDR2 SMNVEV (reference sequence).

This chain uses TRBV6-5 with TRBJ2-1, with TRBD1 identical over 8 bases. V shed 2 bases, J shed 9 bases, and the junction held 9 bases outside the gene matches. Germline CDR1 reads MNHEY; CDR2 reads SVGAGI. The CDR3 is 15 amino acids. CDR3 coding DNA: TGTGCCAGCAGTTACATCGGACAGGGAGGTAGTGAGCAGTTCTTC. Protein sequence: CASSYIGQGGSEQFF.

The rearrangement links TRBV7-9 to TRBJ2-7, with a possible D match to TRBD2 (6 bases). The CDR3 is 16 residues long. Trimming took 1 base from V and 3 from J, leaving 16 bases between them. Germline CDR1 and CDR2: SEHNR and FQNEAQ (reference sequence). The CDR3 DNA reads TGTGCCAGCAGCTTAGATTACGGGGGAGCTGTCTACGAGCAGTACTTC. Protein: CASSLDYGGAVYEQYF.

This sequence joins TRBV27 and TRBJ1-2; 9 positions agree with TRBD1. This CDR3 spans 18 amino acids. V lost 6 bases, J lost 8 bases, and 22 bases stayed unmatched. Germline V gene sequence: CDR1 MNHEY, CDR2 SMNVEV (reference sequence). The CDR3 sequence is CASSPAWDREYQVRGYTF. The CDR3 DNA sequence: TGTGCCAGCAGCCCCGCCTGGGACAGGGAGTACCAAGTCCGGGGCTACACCTTC.

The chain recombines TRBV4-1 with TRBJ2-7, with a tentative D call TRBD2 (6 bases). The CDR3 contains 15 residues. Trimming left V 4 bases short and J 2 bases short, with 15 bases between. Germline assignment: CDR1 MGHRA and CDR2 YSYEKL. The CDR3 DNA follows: TGCGCCAGCAGCCGGGGTGGCGGGGAGGCCTACGAGCAGTACTTC. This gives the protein CASSRGGGEAYEQYF.

This chain's CDR3 is CASSPSRGEKLFF. The CDR3 DNA reads TGTGCCAGCAGCCCCTCACGCGGTGAAAAACTGTTTTTT. The chain combines TRBV7-8 with TRBJ1-4; no reliable D call. Per the germline V gene, CDR1 is SGHVS and CDR2 is FQNEAQ. V was cut by 5 bases and J by 7 bases, with 11 bases left in between. The CDR3 is 13 amino acids.

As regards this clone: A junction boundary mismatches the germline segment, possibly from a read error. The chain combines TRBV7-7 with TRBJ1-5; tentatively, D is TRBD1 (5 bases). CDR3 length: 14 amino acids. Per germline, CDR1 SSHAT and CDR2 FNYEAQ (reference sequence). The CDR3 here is CASSFRGYSQPQHF. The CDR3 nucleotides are TGTGCTAGCAGCTTTCGGGGGTACAGTCAGCCCCAGCATTTT.

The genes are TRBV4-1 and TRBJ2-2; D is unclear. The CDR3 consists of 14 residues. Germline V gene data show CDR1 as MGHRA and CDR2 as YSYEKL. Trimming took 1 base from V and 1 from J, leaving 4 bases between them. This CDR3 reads CASSQVKNTGELFF. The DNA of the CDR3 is TGCGCCAGCAGCCAAGTAAAGAACACCGGGGAGCTGTTTTTT.

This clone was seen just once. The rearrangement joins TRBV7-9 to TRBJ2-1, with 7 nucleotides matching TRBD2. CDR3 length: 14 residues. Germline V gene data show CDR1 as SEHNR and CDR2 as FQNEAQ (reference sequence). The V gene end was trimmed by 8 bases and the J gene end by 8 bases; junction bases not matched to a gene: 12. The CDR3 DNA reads TGTGCCAGCTCTCCGGTGCGGGAGTCTCATGAGCAGTTCTTC. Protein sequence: CASSPVRESHEQFF.

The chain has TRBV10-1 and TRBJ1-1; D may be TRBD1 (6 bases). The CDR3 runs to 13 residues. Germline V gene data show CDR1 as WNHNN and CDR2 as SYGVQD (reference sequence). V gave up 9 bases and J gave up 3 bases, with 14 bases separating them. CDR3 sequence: CARRSRQDTEAFF. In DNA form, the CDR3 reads TGCGCCAGAAGAAGTCGACAGGACACTGAAGCTTTCTTT.

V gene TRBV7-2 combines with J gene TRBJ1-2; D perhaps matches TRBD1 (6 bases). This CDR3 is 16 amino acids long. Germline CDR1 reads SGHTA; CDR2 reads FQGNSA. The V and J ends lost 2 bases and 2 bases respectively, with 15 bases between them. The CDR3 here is CASSLNSGTLNYGYTF. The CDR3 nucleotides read TGTGCCAGCAGCTTAAATTCTGGGACATTAAACTATGGCTACACCTTC.

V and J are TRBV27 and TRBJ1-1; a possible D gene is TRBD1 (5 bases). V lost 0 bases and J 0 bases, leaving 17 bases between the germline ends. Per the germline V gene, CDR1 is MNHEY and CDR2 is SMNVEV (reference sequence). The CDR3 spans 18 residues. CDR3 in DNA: TGTGCCAGCAGTTTATCGGTGGGGCGTTACAGATTGAACACTGAAGCTTTCTTT. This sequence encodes CASSLSVGRYRLNTEAFF.

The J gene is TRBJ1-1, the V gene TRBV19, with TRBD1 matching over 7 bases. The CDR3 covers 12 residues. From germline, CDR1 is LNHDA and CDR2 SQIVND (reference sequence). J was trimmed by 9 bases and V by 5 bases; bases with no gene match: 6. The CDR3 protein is CASSLGDRQAFF. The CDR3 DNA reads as TGTGCCAGTAGTTTAGGGGACAGACAAGCTTTCTTT. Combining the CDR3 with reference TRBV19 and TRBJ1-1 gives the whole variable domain DGGITQSPKYLFRKEGQNVTLSCEQNLNHDAMYWYRQDPGQGLRLIYYSQIVNDFQKGDIAEGYSVSREKKESFPLTVTSAQKNPTAFYLCASSLGDRQAFFGQGTRLTVV.

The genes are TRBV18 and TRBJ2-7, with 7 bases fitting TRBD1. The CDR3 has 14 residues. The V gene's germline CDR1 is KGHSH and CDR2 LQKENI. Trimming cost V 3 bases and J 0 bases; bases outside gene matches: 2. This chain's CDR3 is CASSPGQFSYEQYF. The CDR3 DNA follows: TGTGCCAGCTCACCGGGACAGTTCTCCTACGAGCAGTACTTC.

The CDR3 DNA sequence: TGTGCCAGCAGTTACTCGGCAGGTGCCCCTCAGCCCCAGCATTTT. The encoded protein is CASSYSAGAPQPQHF. The chain combines TRBV6-5 with TRBJ1-5, with D uncertain. CDR3 length: 15 amino acids. Looked up from germline, CDR1 is MNHEY and CDR2 is SVGAGI. The V end lost 0 bases, the J end lost 6 bases, and 12 bases lay between the germline ends.